The 9 T cell receptor beta chains given below trace back to one sample, sequenced in a study of shared T cell receptors in the human thymus. Generated by immunoSEQ multiplex PCR, the TCRdb table keeps only in-frame clones and is missing some. The sample yields more than 550,000 clones, around 87% seen once. The same data also contributed to another study, on human thymus T cells.

The sequenced sample was thymocytes. These TCRs come from a boy in the first two years of life with a congenital heart defect.

The chain recombines TRBV6-5 with TRBJ2-5; the match to TRBD1 covers 8 bases. Unmatched junction bases numbered 6, after V lost 4 bases and J lost 5 bases. The CDR3 sequence is 14 residues long. CDR1 MNHEY and CDR2 SVGAGI come from the germline V gene. Here the CDR3 reads CASSFRTGKETQYF. Here the CDR3 DNA reads TGTGCCAGCAGTTTTCGGACAGGGAAGGAGACCCAGTACTTC.

This chain's CDR3 is CASSLGQRLNQPQHF. The CDR3 DNA reads as TGTGCCAGCAGCCTCGGACAGCGGTTAAATCAGCCCCAGCATTTT. The V gene is TRBV28, the J gene TRBJ1-5; D is possibly TRBD1 (6 bases). Between the trimmed V and J ends, which lost 6 bases and 4 bases, there was a span of 16 bases. The germline V gene has CDR1 MDHEN and CDR2 SYDVKM. The CDR3 covers 15 residues.

The rearrangement links TRBV12-5 to TRBJ2-1, with a weak D call TRBD2 (6 bases). From germline, CDR1 is LGHNT and CDR2 FRNRAP. V lost 0 bases to trimming and J lost 5 bases, with 8 bases between them. The CDR3 has 14 amino acids. CDR3 coding DNA: TGTGCTAGTGGTTTGGTACGGGGGAACAATGAGCAGTTCTTC. Protein: CASGLVRGNNEQFF.

The rearrangement joins TRBV7-2 to TRBJ2-7; 14 bases align to TRBD2. The length of the CDR3 is 19 residues. Germline V gene lookup returns CDR1 SGHTA and CDR2 FQGNSA. The V gene end was trimmed by 2 bases and the J gene end by 0 bases; junction bases not matched to a gene: 9. CDR3 region: CASSLSRGLAGGRSYEQYF. For the CDR3, the DNA is TGTGCCAGCAGCTTATCACGCGGACTAGCGGGAGGCCGCTCCTACGAGCAGTACTTC.

The genes are TRBV13 and TRBJ1-1; 12 bases align to TRBD1. The junction had 7 bases not matched to a gene; V was cut back by 5 bases and J by 3 bases. The germline V gene encodes CDR1 PRHDT and CDR2 FYEKMQ (reference sequence). The CDR3 consists of 16 residues. CDR3 sequence (DNA): TGTGCCAGCAGCAAGGGACAGGGGGCAGGGGACACTGAAGCTTTCTTT. Translation: CASSKGQGAGDTEAFF.

The gene calls are TRBV19 and TRBJ2-7; 8 bases are shared with TRBD1. The CDR3 is made up of 16 amino acids. The ends lost 3 bases at V and 2 bases at J; junction bases unmatched: 9. CDR1 LNHDA and CDR2 SQIVND come from the germline V gene (reference sequence). CDR3 residues: CASSMGERTGPYEQYF. The CDR3 region has the DNA TGTGCCAGTAGTATGGGGGAGCGGACAGGGCCCTACGAGCAGTACTTC.

This sequence joins TRBV25-1 and TRBJ1-1, with D possibly matching TRBD1 (5 bases). Germline CDR1 is MGHDK and CDR2 is SYGVNS. There are 18 residues in the CDR3. V was cut by 1 base and J by 0 bases, with 18 bases left in between. The CDR3 reads CASSESGGTARMNTEAFF. In DNA form, the CDR3 reads TGTGCCAGCAGTGAATCCGGGGGGACCGCTCGAATGAACACTGAAGCTTTCTTT.

This clone was seen once. The genes are TRBV27 and TRBJ2-7, with D maybe TRBD2 (5 bases). The V gene lost 5 bases and the J gene lost 3 bases, with 23 bases spanning the gap. The CDR3 runs to 17 residues. The germline gives CDR1 MNHEY, CDR2 SMNVEV (reference sequence). CDR3 sequence (DNA): TGTGCCAGCAGTCTTGGTGTTACTGGGGAGTTCGGCTACGAGCAGTACTTC. Encoded protein: CASSLGVTGEFGYEQYF.

The chain combines TRBV11-3 with TRBJ1-5; a possible D gene is TRBD1 (5 bases). The CDR3 is made up of 16 amino acids. V was clipped by 5 bases and J by 9 bases, with 23 bases between them. Germline V lookup: CDR1 SGHNT, CDR2 YENEEA. CDR3 region: CASSPRGGVVVRPQHF. CDR3 sequence (DNA): TGTGCCAGCAGCCCCCGGGGGGGAGTGGTAGTAAGGCCCCAGCATTTT.